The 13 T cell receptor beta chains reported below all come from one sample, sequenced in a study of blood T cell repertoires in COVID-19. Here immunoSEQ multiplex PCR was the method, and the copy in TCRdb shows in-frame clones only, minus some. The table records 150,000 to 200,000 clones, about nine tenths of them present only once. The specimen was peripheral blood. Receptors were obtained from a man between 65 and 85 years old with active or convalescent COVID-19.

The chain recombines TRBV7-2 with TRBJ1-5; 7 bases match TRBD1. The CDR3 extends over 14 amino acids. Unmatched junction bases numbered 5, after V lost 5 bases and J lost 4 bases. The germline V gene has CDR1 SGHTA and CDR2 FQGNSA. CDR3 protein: CASSQGQLNQPQHF. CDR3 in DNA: TGTGCCAGCAGCCAGGGACAGCTGAATCAGCCCCAGCATTTT. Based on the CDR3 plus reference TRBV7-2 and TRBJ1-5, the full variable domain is GAGVSQSPSNKVTEKGKDVELRCDPISGHTALYWYRQSLGQGLEFLIYFQGNSAPDKSGLPSDRFSAERTGGSVSTLTIQRTQQEDSAVYLCASSQGQLNQPQHFGDGTRLSIL.

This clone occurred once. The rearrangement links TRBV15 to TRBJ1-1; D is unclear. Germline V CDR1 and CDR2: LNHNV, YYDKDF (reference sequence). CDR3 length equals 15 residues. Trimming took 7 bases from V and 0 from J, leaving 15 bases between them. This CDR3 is CATTQRKGLNTEAFF. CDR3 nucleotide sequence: TGTGCCACCACCCAGAGGAAAGGTTTGAACACTGAAGCTTTCTTT. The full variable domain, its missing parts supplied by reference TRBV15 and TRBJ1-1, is DAMVIQNPRYQVTQFGKPVTLSCSQTLNHNVMYWYQQKSSQAPKLLFHYYDKDFNNEADTPDNFQSRRPNTSFCFLDIRSPGLGDTAMYLCATTQRKGLNTEAFFGQGTRLTVV.

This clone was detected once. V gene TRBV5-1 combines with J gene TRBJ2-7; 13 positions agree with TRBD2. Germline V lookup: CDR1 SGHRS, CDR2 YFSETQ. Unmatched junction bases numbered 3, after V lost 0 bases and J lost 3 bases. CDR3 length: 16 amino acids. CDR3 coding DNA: TGCGCCAGCAGCTTGGCGGGACTAGCGGGAAGCTACGAGCAGTACTTC. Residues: CASSLAGLAGSYEQYF.

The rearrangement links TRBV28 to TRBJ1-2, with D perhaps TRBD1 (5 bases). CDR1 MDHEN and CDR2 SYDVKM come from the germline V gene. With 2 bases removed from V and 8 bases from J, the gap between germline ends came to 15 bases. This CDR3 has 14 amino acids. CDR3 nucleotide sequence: TGTGCCAGCAGTTTAGGGGGGAAAGGTATGGGCTACACCTTC. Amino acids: CASSLGGKGMGYTF.

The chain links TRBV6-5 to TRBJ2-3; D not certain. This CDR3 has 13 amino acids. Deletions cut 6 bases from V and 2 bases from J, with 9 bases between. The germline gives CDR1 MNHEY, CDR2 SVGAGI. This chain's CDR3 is CASRPQITDTQYF. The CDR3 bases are TGTGCCAGCAGGCCGCAGATCACAGATACGCAGTATTTT.

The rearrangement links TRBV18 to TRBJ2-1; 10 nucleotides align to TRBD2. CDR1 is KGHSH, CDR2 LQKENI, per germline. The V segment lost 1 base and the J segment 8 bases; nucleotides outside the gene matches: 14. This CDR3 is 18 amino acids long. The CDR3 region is CASSPLPRLAGVRDEQFF. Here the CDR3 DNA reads TGTGCCAGCTCACCACTCCCCAGGCTAGCGGGAGTAAGGGATGAGCAGTTCTTC.

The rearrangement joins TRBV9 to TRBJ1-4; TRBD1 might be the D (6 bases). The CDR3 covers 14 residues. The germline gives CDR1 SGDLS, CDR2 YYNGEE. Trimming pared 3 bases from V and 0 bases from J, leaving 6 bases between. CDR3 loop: CASSGTATNEKLFF. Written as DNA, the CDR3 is TGTGCCAGCAGCGGGACAGCAACTAATGAAAAACTGTTTTTT.

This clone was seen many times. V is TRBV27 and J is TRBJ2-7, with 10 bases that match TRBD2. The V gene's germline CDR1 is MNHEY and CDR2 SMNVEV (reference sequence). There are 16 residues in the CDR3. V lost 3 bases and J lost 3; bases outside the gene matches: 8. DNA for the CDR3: TGTGCCAGCAGTTTTTATACAGAGCGGGAGGGCTACGAGCAGTACTTC. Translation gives CASSFYTEREGYEQYF.

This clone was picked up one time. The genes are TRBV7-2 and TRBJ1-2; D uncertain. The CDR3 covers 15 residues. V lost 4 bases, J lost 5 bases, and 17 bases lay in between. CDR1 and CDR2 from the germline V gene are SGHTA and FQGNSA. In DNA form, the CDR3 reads TGTGCCAGCAGCTCACGGCGGGCCAAGCGGTATGGCTACACCTTC. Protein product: CASSSRRAKRYGYTF.

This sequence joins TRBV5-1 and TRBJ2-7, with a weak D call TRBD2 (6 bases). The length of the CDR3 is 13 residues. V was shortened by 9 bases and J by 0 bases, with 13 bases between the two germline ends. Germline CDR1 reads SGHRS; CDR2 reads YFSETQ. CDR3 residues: CATSRESSYEQYF. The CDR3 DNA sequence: TGCGCCACCTCCCGGGAGAGCTCCTACGAGCAGTACTTC.

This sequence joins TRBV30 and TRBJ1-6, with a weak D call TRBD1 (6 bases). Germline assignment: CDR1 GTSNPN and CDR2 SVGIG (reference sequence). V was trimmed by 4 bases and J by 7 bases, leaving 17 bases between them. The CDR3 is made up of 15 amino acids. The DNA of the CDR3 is TGTGCCTGGATCAATTCCCAGGGGAAGAATTCACCCCTCCACTTT. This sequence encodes CAWINSQGKNSPLHF.

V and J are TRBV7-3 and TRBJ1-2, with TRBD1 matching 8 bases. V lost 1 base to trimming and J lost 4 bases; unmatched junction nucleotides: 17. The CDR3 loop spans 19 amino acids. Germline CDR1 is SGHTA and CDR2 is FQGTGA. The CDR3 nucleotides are TGTGCCAGCAGCTTAATTGGAGGGACAGGACGGGCCGGGGTCTATGGCTACACCTTC. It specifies CASSLIGGTGRAGVYGYTF.

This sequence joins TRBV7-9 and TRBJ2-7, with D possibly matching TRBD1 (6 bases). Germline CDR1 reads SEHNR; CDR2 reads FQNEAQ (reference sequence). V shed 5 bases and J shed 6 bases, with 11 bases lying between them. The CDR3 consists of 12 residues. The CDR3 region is CASSHSGAEQYF. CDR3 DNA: TGTGCCAGCAGCCACTCAGGGGCCGAGCAGTACTTC.